The 13 T cell receptor beta chains reported below all come from one sample, sequenced in a study of breast tumors, draining lymph nodes, adjacent tissues. MiXCR was run by TCRdb on the multiplex PCR reads, yielding one entry per CDR3 protein. The repertoire holds more than 250,000 distinct CDR3 sequences, with roughly 30% as singletons. The lymph nodes were axillary draining lymph nodes from breast cancer patients. The specimen sequenced was axillary lymph node tissue. The receptor source for this set is a female donor with breast cancer. Some clones in this sample may be carry-over from other donors' samples.

This clonotype was recorded many times. V is TRBV10-3 and J is TRBJ2-3; TRBD2 might be the D (6 bases). The length of the CDR3 is 14 residues. Germline assignment: CDR1 ENHRY and CDR2 SYGVKD. V lost 2 bases to trimming and J lost 6 bases, with 12 bases between them. This CDR3 reads CAISEVAGTDTQYF. In DNA, the CDR3 is TGTGCCATCAGTGAGGTGGCGGGAACCGATACGCAGTATTTT.

The chain links TRBV20-1 to TRBJ2-5, with a possible D match to TRBD2 (6 bases). This CDR3 has 13 amino acids. The germline gives CDR1 DFQATT, CDR2 SNEGSKA (reference sequence). Trimming removed 5 bases at V and 5 bases at J, with 15 bases between. CDR3 in amino acids: CSAARGLRETQYF. The CDR3 nucleotides are TGCAGTGCTGCCCGGGGACTTAGGGAGACCCAGTACTTC.

This clonotype turned up a few times. It may be a read error: a sequence one base away is much more abundant. CDR3 residues: CASGFVRQPQHF. The CDR3 DNA follows: TGTGCTAGTGGTTTCGTACGTCAGCCCCAGCATTTT. This chain uses TRBV12-5 with TRBJ1-5, with unresolved D. Trimming removed 3 bases from V and 6 bases from J, with 6 bases in between. The CDR3 has 12 residues. Germline CDR1 LGHNT, CDR2 FRNRAP.

This clonotype was counted once. The rearrangement links TRBV20-1 to TRBJ1-2; 7 nucleotides align to TRBD1. V lost 3 bases and J lost 4; bases outside the gene matches: 5. The germline gives CDR1 DFQATT, CDR2 SNEGSKA (reference sequence). The CDR3 extends over 13 amino acids. The CDR3 nucleotides read TGCAGTGCTAGGGACAGGTTATCCTATGGCTACACCTTC. Residues: CSARDRLSYGYTF.

This clonotype showed up many times. One end of the junction is discordant with germline, which a read error may explain. V is TRBV7-8 and J is TRBJ2-7; D is uncertain. Germline V CDR1 and CDR2: SGHVS, FQNEAQ. CDR3 length equals 14 residues. The CDR3 spells CASSLGFLSSEQYF. The CDR3 DNA follows: TGTGCCAGCAGCTTAGGCTTTCTATCCTCCGAGCAGTACTTC.

The rearrangement joins TRBV20-1 to TRBJ1-4; TRBD1 matches 12 bases. Germline V gene sequence: CDR1 DFQATT, CDR2 SNEGSKA (reference sequence). J was trimmed by 7 bases and V by 5 bases; bases with no gene match: 14. The CDR3 has 17 residues. The chain's CDR3 is CSASPGQGAGSGEKLFF. In nucleotides, the CDR3 is TGCAGTGCTTCCCCGGGACAGGGGGCAGGATCGGGTGAAAAACTGTTTTTT.

This clonotype was seen repeatedly, ten times or more. This chain links TRBV19 with TRBJ2-1; TRBD2 matches 7 bases. Trimming took 3 bases from V and 8 from J; bases not matched to a gene: 7. CDR3 length: 14 amino acids. The germline CDR1 and CDR2 sequences are LNHDA and SQIVND (reference sequence). The CDR3 DNA reads as TGTGCCAGTAGTATCTTGCGGGAGTACCATGAGCAGTTCTTC. This codes for CASSILREYHEQFF. Full variable domain (remainder filled in from reference TRBV19 and TRBJ2-1): DGGITQSPKYLFRKEGQNVTLSCEQNLNHDAMYWYRQDPGQGLRLIYYSQIVNDFQKGDIAEGYSVSREKKESFPLTVTSAQKNPTAFYLCASSILREYHEQFFGPGTRLTVL.

This clonotype was recorded at least ten times. The V call is TRBV19, the J call TRBJ2-2; no definite D call. Looked up from germline, CDR1 is LNHDA and CDR2 is SQIVND (reference sequence). Deletions cut 6 bases from V and 1 base from J, with 3 bases between. This CDR3 is 12 amino acids long. CDR3 sequence reads: CASRENTGELFF. CDR3 in DNA: TGTGCCAGTAGAGAGAACACCGGGGAGCTGTTTTTT.

This clonotype was observed at least ten times. The chain combines TRBV11-2 with TRBJ2-5; 7 nucleotides line up with TRBD1. This CDR3 has 14 residues. From germline, CDR1 is SGHAT and CDR2 FQNNGV. V lost 7 bases, J lost 5 bases, and 10 bases stayed unmatched. The CDR3 DNA is TGTGCCAGCACGCCACAGGGGCCGAGGGAGACCCAGTACTTC. Residues: CASTPQGPRETQYF.

This clonotype has only one observation. This may arise from a read error, as a much more abundant clone is one base away. The chain employs TRBV19 and TRBJ2-1, with TRBD2 identical over 7 bases. Per the germline V gene, CDR1 is LNHDA and CDR2 is SQIVND (reference sequence). The CDR3 has 17 amino acids. The CDR3 region has the DNA TGTGCCAGTACAAGCGGGATTTTAACTGGGACCTACAATGAGCAGTCCTTC. Encoded protein: CASTSGILTGTYNEQSF.

This clonotype was seen many times. This chain connects TRBV19 to TRBJ1-6; D gene ambiguous. Germline V lookup: CDR1 LNHDA, CDR2 SQIVND (reference sequence). There are 15 residues in the CDR3. Trimming removed 6 bases at V and 10 bases at J, with 19 bases between. The CDR3 here is CASSPGRLPKSPLHF. DNA of the CDR3: TGTGCCAGTAGCCCTGGGCGGCTACCGAAGTCACCCCTCCACTTT. The full variable domain, rest sourced from reference TRBV19 and TRBJ1-6, is DGGITQSPKYLFRKEGQNVTLSCEQNLNHDAMYWYRQDPGQGLRLIYYSQIVNDFQKGDIAEGYSVSREKKESFPLTVTSAQKNPTAFYLCASSPGRLPKSPLHFGNGTRLTVT.

The V and J genes are TRBV11-2 and TRBJ2-3, with D tentatively TRBD2 (5 bases). This CDR3 region has 15 residues. Deletions cut 1 base from V and 2 bases from J, with 10 bases between. From germline, CDR1 is SGHAT and CDR2 FQNNGV. CDR3 nucleotide sequence: TGTGCCAGCAGCTTAGGAGGGCCCGACACAGATACGCAGTATTTT. Protein sequence: CASSLGGPDTDTQYF.

Note on this clonotype: The missing conserved phenylalanine or tryptophan at the end of this CDR3 makes a read error likely. The rearrangement uses TRBV7-2 and TRBJ2-2; D might be TRBD1 (6 bases). Germline V gene data show CDR1 as SGHTA and CDR2 as FQGNSA. Trimming cost V 1 base and J 4 bases, with 7 bases left between them. This CDR3 region has 14 residues. The CDR3 region has the DNA TGTGCCAGCAGCTTAGGAGGGGGCACCGGGGAGCTGTTTCTT. Translated, it gives CASSLGGGTGELFL.